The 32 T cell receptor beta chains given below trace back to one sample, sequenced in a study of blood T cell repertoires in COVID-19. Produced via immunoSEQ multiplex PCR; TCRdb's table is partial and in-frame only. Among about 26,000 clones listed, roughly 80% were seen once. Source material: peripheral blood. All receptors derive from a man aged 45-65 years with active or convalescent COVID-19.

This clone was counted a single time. Here the CDR3 DNA reads TGCGCCAGCAGCTGGACAGGACCAACCACGGACGAGCAGTACTTC. Translating it yields CASSWTGPTTDEQYF. The gene calls are TRBV5-1 and TRBJ2-7, with 7 bases aligning to TRBD1. Trimming cost V 3 bases and J 5 bases; bases outside gene matches: 11. Germline assignment: CDR1 SGHRS and CDR2 YFSETQ. CDR3 length: 15 residues.

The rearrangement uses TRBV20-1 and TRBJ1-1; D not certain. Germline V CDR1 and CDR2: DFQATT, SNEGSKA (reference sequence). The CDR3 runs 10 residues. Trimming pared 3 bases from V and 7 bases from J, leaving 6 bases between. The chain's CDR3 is CSASRYEAFF. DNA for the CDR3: TGCAGTGCTAGCAGATATGAAGCTTTCTTT.

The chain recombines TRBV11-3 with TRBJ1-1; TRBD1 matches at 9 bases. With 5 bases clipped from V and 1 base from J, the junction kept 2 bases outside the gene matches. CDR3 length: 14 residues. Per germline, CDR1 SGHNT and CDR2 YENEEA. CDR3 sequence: CASSPGQGNTEAFF. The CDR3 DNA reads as TGTGCCAGCAGCCCGGGACAGGGGAACACTGAAGCTTTCTTT.

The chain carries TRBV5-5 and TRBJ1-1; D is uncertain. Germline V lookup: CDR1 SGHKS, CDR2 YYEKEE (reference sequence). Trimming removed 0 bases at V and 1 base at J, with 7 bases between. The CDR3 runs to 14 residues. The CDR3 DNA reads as TGTGCCAGCAGCTTGGTAGGGAGGAACACTGAAGCTTTCTTT. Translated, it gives CASSLVGRNTEAFF.

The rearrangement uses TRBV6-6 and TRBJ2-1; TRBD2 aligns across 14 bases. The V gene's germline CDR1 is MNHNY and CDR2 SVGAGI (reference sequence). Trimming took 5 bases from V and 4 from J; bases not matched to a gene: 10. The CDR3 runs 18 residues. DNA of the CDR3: TGTGCCAGCAGTCCCGGGACTAGCGGGAGAGGGGGGTACAATGAGCAGTTCTTC. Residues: CASSPGTSGRGGYNEQFF.

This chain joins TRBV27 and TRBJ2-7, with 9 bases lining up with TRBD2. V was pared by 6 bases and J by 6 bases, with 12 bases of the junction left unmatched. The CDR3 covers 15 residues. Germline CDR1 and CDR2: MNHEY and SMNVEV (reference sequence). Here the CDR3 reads CASSRPGLAGPEQYF. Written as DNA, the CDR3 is TGTGCCAGCAGCCGACCCGGCCTAGCGGGACCCGAGCAGTACTTC.

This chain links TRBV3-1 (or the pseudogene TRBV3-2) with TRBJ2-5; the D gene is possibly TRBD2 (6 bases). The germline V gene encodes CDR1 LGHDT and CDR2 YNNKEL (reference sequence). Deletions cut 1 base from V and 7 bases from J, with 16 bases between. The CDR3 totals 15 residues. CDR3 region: CASSQGHGGLATQYF. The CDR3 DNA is TGTGCCAGCAGCCAAGGGCACGGGGGTCTCGCGACCCAGTACTTC.

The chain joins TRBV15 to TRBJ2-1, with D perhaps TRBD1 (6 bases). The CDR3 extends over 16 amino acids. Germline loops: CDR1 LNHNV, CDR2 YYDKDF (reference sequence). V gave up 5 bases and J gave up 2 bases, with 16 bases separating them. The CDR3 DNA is TGTGCCACCAGCGAAGGGGGTGTCGGGACCTACAATGAGCAGTTCTTC. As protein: CATSEGGVGTYNEQFF.

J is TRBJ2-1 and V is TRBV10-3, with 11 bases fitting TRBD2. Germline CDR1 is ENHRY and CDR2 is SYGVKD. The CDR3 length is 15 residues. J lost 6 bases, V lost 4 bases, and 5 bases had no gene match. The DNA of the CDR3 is TGTGCCATCAGTGGGTGGCTAGCGGGAGGCAATGAGCAGTTCTTC. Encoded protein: CAISGWLAGGNEQFF.

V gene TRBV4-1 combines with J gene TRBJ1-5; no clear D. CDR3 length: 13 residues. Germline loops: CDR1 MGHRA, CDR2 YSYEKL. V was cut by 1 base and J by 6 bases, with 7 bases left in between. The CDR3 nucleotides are TGCGCCAGCAGCCAAGGACGGGGTCAGCCCCAGCATTTT. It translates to CASSQGRGQPQHF.

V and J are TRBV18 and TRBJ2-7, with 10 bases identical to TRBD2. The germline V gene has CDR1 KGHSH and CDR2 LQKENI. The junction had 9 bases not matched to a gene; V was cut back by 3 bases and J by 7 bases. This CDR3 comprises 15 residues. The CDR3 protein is CASSPGAGGSAEQYF. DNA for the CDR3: TGTGCCAGCTCACCTGGAGCGGGAGGGTCAGCAGAGCAGTACTTC.

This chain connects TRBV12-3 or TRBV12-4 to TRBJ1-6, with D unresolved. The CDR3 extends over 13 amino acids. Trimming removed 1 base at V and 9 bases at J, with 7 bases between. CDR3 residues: CASSLDRSSPLHF. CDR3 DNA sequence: TGTGCCAGCAGTTTAGACCGGAGTTCACCCCTCCACTTT.

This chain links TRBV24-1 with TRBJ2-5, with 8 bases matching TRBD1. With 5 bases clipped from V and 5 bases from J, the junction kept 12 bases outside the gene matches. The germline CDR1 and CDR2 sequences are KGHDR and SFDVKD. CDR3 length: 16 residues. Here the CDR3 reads CATSGGTGSTQETQYF. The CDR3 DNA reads TGTGCCACCAGTGGGGGGACAGGTTCAACCCAGGAGACCCAGTACTTC.

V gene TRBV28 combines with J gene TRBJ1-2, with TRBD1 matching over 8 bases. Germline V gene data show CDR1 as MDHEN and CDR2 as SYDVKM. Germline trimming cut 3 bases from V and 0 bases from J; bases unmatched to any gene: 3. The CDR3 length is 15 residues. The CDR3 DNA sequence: TGTGCCAGCAGTTTTAGGGGACAGGCTAACTATGGCTACACCTTC. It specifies CASSFRGQANYGYTF.

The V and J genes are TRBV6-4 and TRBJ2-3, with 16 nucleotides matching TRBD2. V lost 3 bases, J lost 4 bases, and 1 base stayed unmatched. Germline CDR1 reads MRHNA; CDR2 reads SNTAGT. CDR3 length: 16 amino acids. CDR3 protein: CASSEGLAGGPDTQYF. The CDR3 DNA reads TGTGCCAGCAGTGAGGGACTAGCGGGAGGGCCAGATACGCAGTATTTT.

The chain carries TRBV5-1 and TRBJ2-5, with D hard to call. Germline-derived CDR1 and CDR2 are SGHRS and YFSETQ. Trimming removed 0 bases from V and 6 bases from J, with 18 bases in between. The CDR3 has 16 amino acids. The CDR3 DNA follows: TGCGCCAGCAGCTTGGAATCCCCCACTCATTATAAGACCCAGTACTTC. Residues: CASSLESPTHYKTQYF. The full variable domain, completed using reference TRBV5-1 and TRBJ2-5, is KAGVTQTPRYLIKTRGQQVTLSCSPISGHRSVSWYQQTPGQGLQFLFEYFSETQRNKGNFPGRFSGRQFSNSRSEMNVSTLELGDSALYLCASSLESPTHYKTQYFGPGTRLLVL.

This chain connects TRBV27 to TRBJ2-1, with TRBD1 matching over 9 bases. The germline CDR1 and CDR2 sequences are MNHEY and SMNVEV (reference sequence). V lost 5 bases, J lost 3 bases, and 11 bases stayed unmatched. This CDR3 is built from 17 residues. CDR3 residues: CASSPPWDREDYNEQFF. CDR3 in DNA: TGTGCCAGCAGTCCGCCGTGGGACAGGGAGGACTACAATGAGCAGTTCTTC.

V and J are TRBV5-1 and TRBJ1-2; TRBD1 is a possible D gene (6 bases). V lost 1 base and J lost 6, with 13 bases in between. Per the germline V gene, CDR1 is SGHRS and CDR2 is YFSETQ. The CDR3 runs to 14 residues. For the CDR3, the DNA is TGCGCCAGCAGCTTGTATCAGGGGAGAGATGGCTACACCTTC. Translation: CASSLYQGRDGYTF.

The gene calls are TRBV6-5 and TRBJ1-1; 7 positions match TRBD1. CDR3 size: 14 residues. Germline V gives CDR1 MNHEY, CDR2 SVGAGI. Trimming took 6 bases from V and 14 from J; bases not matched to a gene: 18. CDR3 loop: CASRRTTGAEFGFF. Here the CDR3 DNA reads TGTGCCAGCAGAAGAACTACAGGGGCCGAATTTGGGTTCTTT.

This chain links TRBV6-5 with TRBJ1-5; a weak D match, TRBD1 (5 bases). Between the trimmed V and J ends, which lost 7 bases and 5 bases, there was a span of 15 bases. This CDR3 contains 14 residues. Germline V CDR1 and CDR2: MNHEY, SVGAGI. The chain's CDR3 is CASKTEGVHQPQHF. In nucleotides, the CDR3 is TGTGCCAGCAAGACAGAAGGGGTACATCAGCCCCAGCATTTT.

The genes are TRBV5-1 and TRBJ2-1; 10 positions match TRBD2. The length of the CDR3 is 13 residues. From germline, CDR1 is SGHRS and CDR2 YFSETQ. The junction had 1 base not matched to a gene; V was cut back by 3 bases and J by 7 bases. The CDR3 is CASSWTSGNEQFF. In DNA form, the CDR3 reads TGCGCCAGCAGCTGGACTAGCGGTAATGAGCAGTTCTTC.

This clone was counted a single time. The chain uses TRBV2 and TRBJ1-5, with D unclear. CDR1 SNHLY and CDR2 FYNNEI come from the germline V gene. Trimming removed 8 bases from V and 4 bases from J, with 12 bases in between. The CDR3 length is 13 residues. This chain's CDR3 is CASLKDLNQPQHF. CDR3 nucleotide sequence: TGTGCCAGCTTGAAGGACTTGAATCAGCCCCAGCATTTT.

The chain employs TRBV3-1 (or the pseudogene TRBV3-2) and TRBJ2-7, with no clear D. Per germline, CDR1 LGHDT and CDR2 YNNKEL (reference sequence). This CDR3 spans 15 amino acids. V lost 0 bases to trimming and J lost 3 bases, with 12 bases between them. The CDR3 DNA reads TGTGCCAGCAGCCAAGAGGGCCCTATGGGCTACGAGCAGTACTTC. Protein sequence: CASSQEGPMGYEQYF.

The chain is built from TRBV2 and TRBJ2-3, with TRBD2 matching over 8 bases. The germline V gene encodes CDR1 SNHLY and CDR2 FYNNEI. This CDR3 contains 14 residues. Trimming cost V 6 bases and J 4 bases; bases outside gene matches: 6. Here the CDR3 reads CASRWTREADTQYF. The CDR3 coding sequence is TGTGCCAGCAGGTGGACGCGGGAGGCAGATACGCAGTATTTT.

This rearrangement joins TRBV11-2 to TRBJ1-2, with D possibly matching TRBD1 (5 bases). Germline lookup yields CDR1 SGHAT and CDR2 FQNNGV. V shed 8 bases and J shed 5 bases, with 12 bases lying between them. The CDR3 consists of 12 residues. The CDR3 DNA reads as TGTGCCAGCTTAGGGGCGCGGTATGGCTACACCTTC. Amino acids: CASLGARYGYTF.

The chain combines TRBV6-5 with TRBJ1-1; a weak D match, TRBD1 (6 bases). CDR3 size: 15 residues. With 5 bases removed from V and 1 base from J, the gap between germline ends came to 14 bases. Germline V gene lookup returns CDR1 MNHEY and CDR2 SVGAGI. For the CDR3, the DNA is TGTGCCAGCAGTCTGACAGGTAAAGGGAACACTGAAGCTTTCTTT. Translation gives CASSLTGKGNTEAFF.

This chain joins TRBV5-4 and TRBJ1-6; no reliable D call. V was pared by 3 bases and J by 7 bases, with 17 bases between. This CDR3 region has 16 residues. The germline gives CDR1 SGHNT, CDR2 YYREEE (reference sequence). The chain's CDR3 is CASSWGAGGGNSPLHF. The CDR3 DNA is TGTGCCAGCAGCTGGGGAGCAGGAGGTGGAAATTCACCCCTCCACTTT.

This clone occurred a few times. The CDR3 coding sequence is TGTGCCTGTCTCGATGAGGGGAGGGGAAACACCATATATTTT. Translating it yields CACLDEGRGNTIYF. V usage is TRBV30 and J usage is TRBJ1-3; a weak D match, TRBD1 (5 bases). Trimming cost V 6 bases and J 4 bases, with 16 bases left between them. Germline V gene sequence: CDR1 GTSNPN, CDR2 SVGIG (reference sequence). The CDR3 runs to 14 residues. Combining the CDR3 with reference TRBV30 and TRBJ1-3 gives the whole variable domain SQTIHQWPATLVQPVGSPLSLECTVEGTSNPNLYWYRQAAGRGLQLLFYSVGIGQISSEVPQNLSASRPQDRQFILSSKKLLLSDSGFYLCACLDEGRGNTIYFGEGSWLTVV.

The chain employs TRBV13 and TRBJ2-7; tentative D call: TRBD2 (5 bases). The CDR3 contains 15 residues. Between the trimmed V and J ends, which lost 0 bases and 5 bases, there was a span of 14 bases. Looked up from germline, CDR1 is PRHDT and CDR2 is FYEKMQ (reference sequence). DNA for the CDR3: TGTGCCAGCAGCTTAGGCGGAGGACCAAGGAACGAGCAGTACTTC. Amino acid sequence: CASSLGGGPRNEQYF.

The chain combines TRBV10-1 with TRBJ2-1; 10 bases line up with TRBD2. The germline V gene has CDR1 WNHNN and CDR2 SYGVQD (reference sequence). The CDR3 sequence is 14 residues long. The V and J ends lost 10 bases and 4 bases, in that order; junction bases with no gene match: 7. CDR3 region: CAKRIAGGYNEQFF. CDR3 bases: TGCGCCAAAAGGATAGCGGGAGGTTACAATGAGCAGTTCTTC.

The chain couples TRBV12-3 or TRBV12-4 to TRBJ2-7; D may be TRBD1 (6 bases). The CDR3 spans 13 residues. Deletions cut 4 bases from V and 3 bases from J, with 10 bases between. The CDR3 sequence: CASSSGHLYEQYF. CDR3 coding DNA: TGTGCCAGCAGTTCGGGACACCTCTACGAGCAGTACTTC.

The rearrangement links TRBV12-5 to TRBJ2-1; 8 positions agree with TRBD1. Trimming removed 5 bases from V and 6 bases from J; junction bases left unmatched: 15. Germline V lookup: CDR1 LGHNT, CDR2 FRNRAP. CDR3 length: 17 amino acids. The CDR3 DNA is TGTGCTAGTGGTCTCCGACCCCTGGGACAGGCGGCCAATGAGCAGTTCTTC. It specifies CASGLRPLGQAANEQFF.